The next 12 T cell receptor beta chains were all read from a single sample in a study of OX40 agonist ivuxolimab in advanced cancers. Measured with immunoSEQ multiplex PCR; TCRdb has only the in-frame clones, and not every one. This table has approximately 90,000 clones, about 89% appearing once. This specimen was CD4+ or CD8+ T cells sorted from blood, taken in a trial of the OX40 agonist ivuxolimab. Receptors were obtained from an adult with an advanced solid tumor such as melanoma, head and neck, liver or kidney cancer.

The sample holds one count of this clone. This chain links TRBV5-4 with TRBJ2-2, with 8 bases matching TRBD2. This CDR3 comprises 16 residues. V shed 6 bases, J shed 2 bases, and the junction held 9 bases outside the gene matches. Germline V CDR1 and CDR2: SGHNT, YYREEE (reference sequence). CDR3 amino acids: CASTSTGGPNTGELFF. CDR3 coding DNA: TGTGCCAGCACCTCAACGGGAGGGCCAAACACCGGGGAGCTGTTTTTT.

This clone occurred a few times. V usage is TRBV19 and J usage is TRBJ1-1; no firm D call. Trimming pared 5 bases from V and 1 base from J, leaving 8 bases between. Germline V gene lookup returns CDR1 LNHDA and CDR2 SQIVND (reference sequence). This CDR3 is built from 13 residues. CDR3 sequence: CASSVRANTEAFF. The CDR3 region has the DNA TGTGCCAGTAGTGTTCGGGCGAACACTGAAGCTTTCTTT.

The rearrangement joins TRBV5-1 to TRBJ2-5; no clear D gene. Per germline, CDR1 SGHRS and CDR2 YFSETQ. V was cut by 2 bases and J by 1 base, with 6 bases left in between. The CDR3 has 13 amino acids. Here the CDR3 DNA reads TGCGCCAGCAGCTTAGGCCTCCAAGAGACCCAGTACTTC. Translating it yields CASSLGLQETQYF. Full variable domain (outside the CDR3, taken from reference TRBV5-1 and TRBJ2-5): KAGVTQTPRYLIKTRGQQVTLSCSPISGHRSVSWYQQTPGQGLQFLFEYFSETQRNKGNFPGRFSGRQFSNSRSEMNVSTLELGDSALYLCASSLGLQETQYFGPGTRLLVL.

The genes are TRBV14 and TRBJ2-3, with D possibly TRBD2 on 6 matching bases. V lost 0 bases, J lost 2 bases, and 18 bases lay in between. The CDR3 covers 18 residues. Germline V gene lookup returns CDR1 SGHDN and CDR2 FVKESK. CDR3: CASSQERRGTATTDTQYF. As DNA, the CDR3 is TGTGCCAGCAGCCAAGAGAGACGGGGGACTGCGACCACAGATACGCAGTATTTT.

This rearrangement joins TRBV29-1 to TRBJ2-7; D gene ambiguous. CDR3 length: 15 amino acids. Trimming cost V 6 bases and J 1 base, with 19 bases left between them. Germline-derived CDR1 and CDR2 are SQVTM and ANQGSEA. The CDR3 DNA sequence: TGCAGCGTACAAGTCCCGAGTTTGAGGTCCTACGAGCAGTACTTC. Its translation is CSVQVPSLRSYEQYF.

This chain uses TRBV5-4 with TRBJ2-3; 14 bases fit TRBD2. CDR1 is SGHNT, CDR2 YYREEE, per germline (reference sequence). This CDR3 contains 16 residues. Trimming removed 4 bases from V and 8 bases from J; junction bases left unmatched: 9. In DNA, the CDR3 is TGTGCCAGCAGCCCATCGGGACTAGCGGGAGAAGTTACGCAGTATTTT. Its protein is CASSPSGLAGEVTQYF.

The gene calls are TRBV6-6 and TRBJ1-5; D uncertain. Trimming left V 0 bases short and J 4 bases short, with 10 bases between. Germline CDR1 and CDR2: MNHNY and SVGAGI (reference sequence). CDR3 length: 15 amino acids. The CDR3 sequence is CASSYSGTSNQPQHF. The CDR3 DNA reads as TGTGCCAGCAGTTACTCCGGCACGAGTAATCAGCCCCAGCATTTT.

This clone has ten or more counts. The chain couples TRBV6-6 to TRBJ2-1; TRBD1 matches 9 bases. The trim removed 2 bases at V and 2 bases at J, leaving 4 bases unmatched. Germline CDR1 is MNHNY and CDR2 is SVGAGI (reference sequence). The CDR3 length is 16 residues. CDR3 sequence (DNA): TGTGCCAGCAGTTACACGGACAGGGGAACCTACAATGAGCAGTTCTTC. It is translated as CASSYTDRGTYNEQFF.

The rearrangement joins TRBV9 to TRBJ1-1; 8 bases line up with TRBD1. The CDR3 is 14 residues long. V lost 2 bases and J lost 2; bases outside the gene matches: 2. Germline V gene lookup returns CDR1 SGDLS and CDR2 YYNGEE. CDR3 nucleotide sequence: TGTGCCAGCAGCGTTGACAGGGGAAACACTGAAGCTTTCTTT. Translation gives CASSVDRGNTEAFF. The entire variable domain, with the rest obtained from reference TRBV9 and TRBJ1-1, is as follows: DSGVTQTPKHLITATGQRVTLRCSPRSGDLSVYWYQQSLDQGLQFLIQYYNGEERAKGNILERFSAQQFPDLHSELNLSSLELGDSALYFCASSVDRGNTEAFFGQGTRLTVV.

To note about this clone: This specimen includes other DNA sequences encoding the same CDR3. The chain combines TRBV28 with TRBJ2-3; D uncertain. From germline, CDR1 is MDHEN and CDR2 SYDVKM. Between the trimmed V and J ends, which lost 2 bases and 1 base, there was a span of 10 bases. The CDR3 runs to 15 residues. The CDR3 DNA reads as TGTGCCAGCAGTTTAGCAGGTGCCGGCACAGATACGCAGTATTTT. This gives the protein CASSLAGAGTDTQYF. Together with reference TRBV28 and TRBJ2-3, the CDR3 gives the full variable domain: DVKVTQSSRYLVKRTGEKVFLECVQDMDHENMFWYRQDPGLGLRLIYFSYDVKMKEKGDIPEGYSVSREKKERFSLILESASTNQTSMYLCASSLAGAGTDTQYFGPGTRLTVL.

This chain links TRBV11-3 with TRBJ1-1; possible D gene TRBD1, 6 bases. The germline V gene encodes CDR1 SGHNT and CDR2 YENEEA. The CDR3 loop spans 14 amino acids. V shed 3 bases and J shed 1 base, with 9 bases lying between them. CDR3 residues: CASSFGGPNTEAFF. In DNA, the CDR3 is TGTGCCAGCAGCTTCGGGGGGCCGAACACTGAAGCTTTCTTT. The full variable domain, its missing parts supplied by reference TRBV11-3 and TRBJ1-1, is EAGVVQSPRYKIIEKKQPVAFWCNPISGHNTLYWYLQNLGQGPELLIRYENEEAVDDSQLPKDRFSAERLKGVDSTLKIQPAELGDSAVYLCASSFGGPNTEAFFGQGTRLTVV.

The table lists this clone with a count of one. The V call is TRBV19, the J call TRBJ2-7; 8 bases are shared with TRBD2. Germline assignment: CDR1 LNHDA and CDR2 SQIVND (reference sequence). The CDR3 has 15 residues. After removal of 0 bases from V and 7 bases from J, the junction contained 8 bases not matched to a gene. In DNA, the CDR3 is TGTGCCAGTAGTATAGACGGTAGCGGGGTAAGTGAGCAGTACGTC. This sequence encodes CASSIDGSGVSEQYV.